A selection of T cell receptor beta chains follows, all from one sample in a study of cytomegalovirus exposure and HLA in healthy donors. Clones were sequenced by immunoSEQ multiplex PCR, and TCRdb holds only the in-frame ones, with some missing. The profile shows tens of thousands of clones, 70% to 75% of them singletons. Sequencing was carried out using PBMCs. These receptors came from a man aged 25-45 years in good health and CMV-seropositive. The CDR3 runs from the conserved cysteine through the conserved F or W. D genes are given only for firm matches. Rows give clone size only sometimes, using once, few, many, or a class for an expanded clone.

j_gene,abundance,v_gene,d_gene,CDR3aa,CDR3nt
TRBJ1-5,NA,TRBV15,NA,CATSRDRGFSQPQHF,TGTGCCACCAGCAGAGACAGGGGTTTTTCTCAGCCCCAGCATTTT
TRBJ1-3,NA,TRBV28,NA,CASSLNPGTLGNTIYF,TGTGCCAGCAGTTTAAACCCAGGGACTCTTGGAAACACCATATATTTT
TRBJ2-5,once,TRBV6-1,TRBD1,CASSETGKETQYF,TGTGCCAGCAGTGAGACAGGGAAAGAGACCCAGTACTTC
TRBJ2-5,NA,TRBV7-2,NA,CASSPAVRETQYF,TGTGCCAGCAGCCCCGCCGTCAGGGAGACCCAGTACTTC
TRBJ1-1,once,TRBV7-2,NA,CASSVHPRDTEAFF,TGTGCCAGCAGCGTCCACCCCCGGGACACTGAAGCTTTCTTT
TRBJ1-1,NA,TRBV9,NA,CASRISGVSRCF,TGTGCCAGCAGAATATCGGGGGTTAGCCGCTGTTTT
TRBJ2-3,NA,TRBV11-2,TRBD2,CASSRLAGARLADTQYF,TGTGCCAGCAGCCGGCTAGCGGGAGCCCGCCTCGCAGATACGCAGTATTTT
TRBJ1-5,NA,TRBV6-1,NA,CASSERQPQHF,TGTGCCAGCAGTGAACGGCAGCCCCAGCATTTT
TRBJ1-6,NA,TRBV28,TRBD1,CASSATTGTGEVGYNSPLHF,TGTGCCAGCAGTGCTACGACCGGGACAGGAGAGGTTGGCTATAATTCACCCCTCCACTTT
TRBJ1-6,NA,TRBV7-9,TRBD1,CASSPGTGGGKGSPLHF,TGTGCCAGCAGCCCAGGGACAGGGGGGGGTAAGGGTTCACCCCTCCACTTT
TRBJ2-2,NA,TRBV14,NA,CASSLLGGAGELFF,TGTGCCAGCAGCCTCCTAGGGGGAGCCGGGGAGCTGTTTTTT
TRBJ1-5,NA,TRBV2,NA,CASSEGGRFNQPQHF,TGTGCCAGCAGTGAAGGGGGGAGGTTCAATCAGCCCCAGCATTTT
TRBJ1-1,NA,TRBV7-9,NA,CASSPQRREAFF,TGTGCCAGCAGCCCCCAGAGGCGTGAAGCTTTCTTT
TRBJ1-2,once,TRBV30,NA,CAWKIRGERMYGYTF,TGTGCCTGGAAAATTCGGGGGGAAAGAATGTATGGCTACACCTTC
TRBJ2-5,NA,TRBV7-8,TRBD2,CASSSQRGGRETQYF,TGTGCCAGCAGCTCCCAGCGGGGGGGCCGGGAGACCCAGTACTTC
TRBJ2-1,NA,TRBV4-2,TRBD2,CASSSTSGVYNEQFF,TGTGCCAGCAGCTCGACTAGCGGGGTTTACAATGAGCAGTTCTTC
TRBJ2-1,NA,TRBV4-3,TRBD1,CASSQRDRGQNEQFF,TGCGCCAGCAGCCAGAGGGACAGGGGTCAAAATGAGCAGTTCTTC
TRBJ2-6,once,TRBV6-5,NA,CASSAYSSGANVLTF,TGTGCCAGCAGTGCCTACAGTTCCGGGGCCAACGTCCTGACTTTC
TRBJ1-2,NA,TRBV11-2,TRBD1,CASSSLGTGGDGYTF,TGTGCCAGCAGCTCGCTGGGGACAGGGGGCGATGGCTACACCTTC
TRBJ2-2,NA,TRBV5-6,TRBD1,CASSTTGGFGELFF,TGTGCCAGCAGCACGACAGGGGGCTTCGGGGAGCTGTTTTTT
TRBJ1-3,few,TRBV6-5,NA,CATGGSNSGNTIYF,TGTGCCACCGGGGGGTCAAACTCTGGAAACACCATATATTTT
TRBJ2-5,NA,TRBV4-3,NA,CASSQGTPRETQYF,TGCGCCAGCAGCCAGGGGACTCCCCGGGAGACCCAGTACTTC
TRBJ2-1,NA,TRBV7-6,NA,CASSQGGYNEQFF,TGTGCCAGCAGCCAAGGCGGTTACAATGAGCAGTTCTTC
TRBJ1-1,few,TRBV4-2,NA,CASSQDGGAFF,TGTGCCAGCAGCCAAGACGGGGGAGCTTTCTTT
TRBJ2-1,NA,TRBV9,TRBD2,CASSVAVAGGSYNEQFF,TGTGCCAGCAGCGTAGCTGTAGCGGGGGGCTCCTACAATGAGCAGTTCTTC
TRBJ1-5,NA,TRBV19,NA,CASRAQVAGQGTWNQPQHF,TGTGCCAGTAGAGCCCAGGTTGCCGGGCAGGGGACGTGGAATCAGCCCCAGCATTTT
TRBJ1-3,few,TRBV29-1,NA,CSVLQGTGGNTIYF,TGCAGCGTCCTACAGGGAACGGGAGGAAACACCATATATTTT
TRBJ1-4,NA,TRBV6-1,NA,CASSERTPTTNEKLFF,TGTGCCAGCAGTGAACGGACACCTACAACTAATGAAAAACTGTTTTTT
TRBJ1-4,NA,TRBV7-3,NA,CASSLMGQRSEKLFF,TGTGCCAGCAGCTTAATGGGACAAAGGAGTGAAAAACTGTTTTTT
TRBJ2-5,NA,TRBV6-5,TRBD1,CASSNSGGTQYF,TGTGCCAGCAGTAACTCAGGGGGGACCCAGTACTTC
TRBJ1-1,NA,TRBV19,NA,CASSMGRENTEAFF,TGTGCCAGTAGTATGGGTCGGGAGAACACTGAAGCTTTCTTT
TRBJ1-4,NA,TRBV4-3,TRBD1,CASSLGQGLNEKLFF,TGCGCCAGCAGCTTAGGACAGGGGCTTAATGAAAAACTGTTTTTT
TRBJ1-2,once,TRBV28,TRBD1,CASSSLLWTGGDYGYTF,TGTGCCAGCAGTTCTCTCTTATGGACAGGGGGAGACTATGGCTACACCTTC
TRBJ2-5,NA,TRBV4-1,NA,CASSQVGRQETQYF,TGCGCCAGCAGCCAAGTCGGTCGGCAAGAGACCCAGTACTTC
TRBJ1-5,NA,TRBV28,TRBD1,CAILGQGAFVNF,TGTGCCATCCTAGGACAGGGTGCTTTCGTGAATTTT
TRBJ2-1,NA,TRBV4-3,TRBD1,CASSQDRGTGGNEQFF,TGCGCCAGCAGCCAAGATAGAGGGACAGGGGGCAATGAGCAGTTCTTC
TRBJ1-5,few,TRBV6-6,TRBD1,CASSPGTAVNQPQHF,TGTGCCAGCAGTCCCGGGACAGCGGTCAATCAGCCCCAGCATTTT
TRBJ1-1,few,TRBV6-1,TRBD1,CASSPETGRNTEAFF,TGTGCCAGCAGTCCTGAGACAGGGAGGAACACTGAAGCTTTCTTT
TRBJ2-1,NA,TRBV4-1,TRBD2,CASSHGLAGAPDNEQFF,TGCGCCAGCAGCCATGGACTAGCGGGGGCCCCGGACAATGAGCAGTTCTTC
TRBJ1-5,NA,TRBV7-9,NA,CASSQLGGNQPQHF,TGTGCCAGCAGCCAGCTCGGGGGCAATCAGCCCCAGCATTTT
TRBJ2-7,NA,TRBV18,NA,CASSPISDNEQYF,TGTGCCAGCTCACCGATCTCCGACAACGAGCAGTACTTC
TRBJ2-1,NA,TRBV6-4,TRBD1,CASSPRDSHDNEQFF,TGTGCCAGCAGCCCCCGGGACAGCCACGACAATGAGCAGTTCTTC